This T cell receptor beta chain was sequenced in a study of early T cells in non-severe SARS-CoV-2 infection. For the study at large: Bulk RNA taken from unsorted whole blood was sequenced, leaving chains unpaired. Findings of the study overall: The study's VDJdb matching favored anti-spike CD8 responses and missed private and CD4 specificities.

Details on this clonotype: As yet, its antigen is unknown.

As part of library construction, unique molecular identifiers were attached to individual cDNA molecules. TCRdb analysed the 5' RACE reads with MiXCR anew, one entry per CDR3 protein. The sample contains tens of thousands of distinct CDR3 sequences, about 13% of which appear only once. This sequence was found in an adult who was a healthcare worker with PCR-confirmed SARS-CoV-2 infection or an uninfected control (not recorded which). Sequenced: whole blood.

The CDR3 DNA follows: TGTGCCAGTAGTATCCAGGACAGGGGGCAGGGGACCCAGTACTTC. It translates to CASSIQDRGQGTQYF. The V gene is TRBV19, the J gene TRBJ2-5, with 11 bases that match TRBD1. The CDR3 loop spans 15 amino acids. Trimming cost V 3 bases and J 7 bases; bases outside gene matches: 7. Per the germline V gene, CDR1 is LNHDA and CDR2 is SQIVND (reference sequence).